This T cell receptor (beta chain) stems from a study of T cells in Graves' hyperthyroidism and ophthalmopathy. RNA transcripts yielded amplified TCR beta CDR3 regions. The TCR CDR3 first-round RT-PCR relied on the HTBI primer set. TCRdb independently ran MiXCR on the multiplex PCR reads; one entry per CDR3 protein. Among about 560,000 distinct CDR3 sequences listed, roughly 17% were seen once. This clonotype was seen at least ten times. In germline, CDR1 is SEHNR, CDR2 FQNEAQ (reference sequence). The CDR3 totals 19 residues. Trimming at V came to 6 bases and at J to 0 bases, leaving 14 bases not matched to a gene. Among the patients, aged 18 to 65, hyperthyroidism was newly diagnosed and had lasted under 2 months. Lactation, pregnancy, other autoimmune disease or uncontrolled infection excluded patients.

The rearrangement joins TRBV7-9 to TRBJ2-1; 10 nucleotides agree with TRBD1. The sequenced material came from blood. The sequence was collected from a woman younger than 30 with Graves' hyperthyroidism. CDR3 sequence reads: CASSYPGQGSRSSYNEQFF. The DNA for the CDR3 is TGTGCCAGCAGTTACCCGGGACAGGGGTCGCGGAGCTCCTACAATGAGCAGTTCTTC.